The present entry profiles one T cell receptor (beta chain) with its context. These data originate in a study of T cell responses to AZD1222 COVID-19 vaccine. Generated by immunoSEQ multiplex PCR, the TCRdb table keeps only in-frame clones and is missing some. This repertoire shows 100,000 to 150,000 clones, just over 90% found once; its top ten account for around 7.8%. V was trimmed by 1 base and J by 2 bases, leaving 19 bases between them. This CDR3 spans 18 amino acids. Germline loops: CDR1 LGHNA, CDR2 YSLEER. The clonotype was recovered from an adult in good health. The gene calls are TRBV4-3 and TRBJ2-3, with unresolved D. Sample: peripheral blood, taken on day 0 of AZD1222 vaccination. CDR3 DNA sequence: TGCGCCAGCAGCCAAGGCCCCGGACGAGGTGGGGACACAGATACGCAGTATTTT. Protein product: CASSQGPGRGGDTDTQYF.